Reported below is one T cell receptor (beta chain). In the same sample, other DNA sequences code for this CDR3. The sample belongs to a study of shared clonotypes between healthy human individuals. An approximately 220 ng quantity of DNA, some 30,000 T cell genomes, went into the sorted-subset replicate PCRs. Sequenced by immunoSEQ multiplex PCR; TCRdb stores in-frame clones only, minus some. The table lists millions of clones, more than 80% of them singletons. Germline CDR1 is KGHSH and CDR2 is LQKENI. The V end lost 3 bases, the J end lost 3 bases, and 12 bases lay between the germline ends. The CDR3 contains 14 residues.

The receptor's source is a man aged 18-30 years in good health. Some clones in this sample may be carry-over from other donors' samples. The V call is TRBV18, the J call TRBJ2-7, with D tentatively TRBD1 (5 bases). Sequenced sample: naive CD4+ T cells from PBMCs. The subset: CD45RA+ positively selected. The CDR3 bases are TGTGCCAGCTCACCCTCTATCGACAGCTACGAGCAGTACTTC. Protein: CASSPSIDSYEQYF.